This TCR beta chain was recorded in a study of T-cell memory formation after mild COVID-19. CDR3 length: 13 amino acids. The germline gives CDR1 SGHDN, CDR2 FVKESK. Trimming removed 4 bases at V and 6 bases at J, with 10 bases between. TCRdb fed the 5' RACE reads into MiXCR, producing one record per CDR3 protein. The table shows around 390,000 distinct CDR3 sequences, with about a sixth occurring only once. This clonotype was recorded at least ten times. The chain links TRBV14 to TRBJ2-1; TRBD2 might be the D (6 bases). This TCR was sampled from a young man who had mild COVID-19 (a few samples of this study predate the infection). Cell type and time point are not known. Sequenced: PBMCs or a T cell subset sorted from them (not recorded which). CDR3 in DNA: TGTGCCAGCAGCCTTAGCGGTCCCAATGAGCAGTTCTTC. It codes for CASSLSGPNEQFF.